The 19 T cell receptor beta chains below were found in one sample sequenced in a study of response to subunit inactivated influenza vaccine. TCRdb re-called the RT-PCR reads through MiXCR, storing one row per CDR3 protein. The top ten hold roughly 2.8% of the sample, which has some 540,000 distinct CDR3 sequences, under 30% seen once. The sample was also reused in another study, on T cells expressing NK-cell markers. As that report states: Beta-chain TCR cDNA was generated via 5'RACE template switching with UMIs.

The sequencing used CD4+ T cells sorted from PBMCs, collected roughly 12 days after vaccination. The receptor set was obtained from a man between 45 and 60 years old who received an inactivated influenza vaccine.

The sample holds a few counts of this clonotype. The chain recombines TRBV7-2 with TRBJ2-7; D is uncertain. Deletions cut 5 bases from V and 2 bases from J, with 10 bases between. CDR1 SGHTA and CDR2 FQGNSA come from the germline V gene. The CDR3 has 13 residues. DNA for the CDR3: TGTGCCAGCAGCCCAACCTCGGCCTACGAGCAGTACTTC. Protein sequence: CASSPTSAYEQYF.

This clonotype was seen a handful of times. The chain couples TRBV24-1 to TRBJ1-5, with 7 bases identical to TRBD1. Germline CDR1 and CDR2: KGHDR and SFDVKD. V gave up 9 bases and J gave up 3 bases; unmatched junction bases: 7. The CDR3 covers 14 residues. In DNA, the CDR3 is TGTGCCACCGGCGAGGGACAGTACAATCAGCCCCAGCATTTT. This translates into CATGEGQYNQPQHF.

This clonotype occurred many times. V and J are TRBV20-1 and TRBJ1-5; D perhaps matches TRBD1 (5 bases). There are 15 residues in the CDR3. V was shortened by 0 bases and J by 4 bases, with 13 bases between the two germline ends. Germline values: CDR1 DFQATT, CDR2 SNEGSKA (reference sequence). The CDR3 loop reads CSARDTARANQPQHF. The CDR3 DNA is TGCAGTGCTAGAGATACGGCCAGGGCAAATCAGCCCCAGCATTTT.

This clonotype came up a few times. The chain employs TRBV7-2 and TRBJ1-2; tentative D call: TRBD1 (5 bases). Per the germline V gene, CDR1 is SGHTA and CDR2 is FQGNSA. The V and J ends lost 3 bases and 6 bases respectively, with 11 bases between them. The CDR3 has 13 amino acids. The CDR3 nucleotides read TGTGCCAGCAGCTTCGCGGGGCGGGATGGCTACACCTTC. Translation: CASSFAGRDGYTF.

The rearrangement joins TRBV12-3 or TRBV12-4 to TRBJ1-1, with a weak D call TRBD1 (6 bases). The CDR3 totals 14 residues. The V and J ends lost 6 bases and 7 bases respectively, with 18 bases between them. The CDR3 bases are TGTGCCAGCAGCTCGCTCCCAGGGGAGGTTGAAGCTTTCTTT. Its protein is CASSSLPGEVEAFF.

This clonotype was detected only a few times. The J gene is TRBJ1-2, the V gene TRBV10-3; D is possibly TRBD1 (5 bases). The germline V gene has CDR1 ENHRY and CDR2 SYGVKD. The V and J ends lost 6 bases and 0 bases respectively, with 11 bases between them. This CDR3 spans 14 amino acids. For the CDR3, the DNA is TGTGCCATCAGACGGGACGGATCTAACTATGGCTACACCTTC. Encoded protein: CAIRRDGSNYGYTF.

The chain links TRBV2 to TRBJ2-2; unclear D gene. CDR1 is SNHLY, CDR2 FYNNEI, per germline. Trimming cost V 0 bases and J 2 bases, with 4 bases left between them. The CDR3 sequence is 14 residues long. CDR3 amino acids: CASSEAANTGELFF. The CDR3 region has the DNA TGTGCCAGCAGTGAAGCGGCTAACACCGGGGAGCTGTTTTTT.

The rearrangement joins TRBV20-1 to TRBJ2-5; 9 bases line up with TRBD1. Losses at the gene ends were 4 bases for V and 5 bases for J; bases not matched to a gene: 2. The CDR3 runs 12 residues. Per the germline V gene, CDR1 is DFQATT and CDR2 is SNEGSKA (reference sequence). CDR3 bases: TGCAGTGCTAACAGGGGGCCCGAGACCCAGTACTTC. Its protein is CSANRGPETQYF.

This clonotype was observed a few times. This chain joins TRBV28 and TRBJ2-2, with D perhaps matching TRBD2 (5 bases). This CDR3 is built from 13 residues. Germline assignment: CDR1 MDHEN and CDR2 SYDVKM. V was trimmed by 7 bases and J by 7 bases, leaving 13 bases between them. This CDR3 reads CASIGGRHGELFF. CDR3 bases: TGTGCCAGCATCGGCGGGCGTCACGGGGAGCTGTTTTTT.

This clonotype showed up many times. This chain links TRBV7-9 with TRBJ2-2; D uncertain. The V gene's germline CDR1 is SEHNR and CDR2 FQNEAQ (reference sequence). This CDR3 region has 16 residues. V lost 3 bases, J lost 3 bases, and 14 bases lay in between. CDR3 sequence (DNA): TGTGCCAGCAGCTTTTTTGGCGAGTTCCACACCGGGGAGCTGTTTTTT. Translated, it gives CASSFFGEFHTGELFF.

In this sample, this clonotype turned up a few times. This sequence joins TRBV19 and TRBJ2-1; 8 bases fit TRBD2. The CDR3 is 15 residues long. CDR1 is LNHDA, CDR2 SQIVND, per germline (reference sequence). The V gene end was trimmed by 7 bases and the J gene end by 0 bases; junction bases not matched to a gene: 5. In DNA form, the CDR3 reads TGTGCCAGTACCCTGAGCGGGAGCTCCTACAATGAGCAGTTCTTC. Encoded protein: CASTLSGSSYNEQFF.

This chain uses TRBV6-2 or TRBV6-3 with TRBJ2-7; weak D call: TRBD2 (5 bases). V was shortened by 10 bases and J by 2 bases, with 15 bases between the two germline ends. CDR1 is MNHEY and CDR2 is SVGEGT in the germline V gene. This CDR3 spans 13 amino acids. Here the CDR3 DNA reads TGTGCCATCCGGAGGACCCTGACCTACGAGCAGTACTTC. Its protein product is CAIRRTLTYEQYF.

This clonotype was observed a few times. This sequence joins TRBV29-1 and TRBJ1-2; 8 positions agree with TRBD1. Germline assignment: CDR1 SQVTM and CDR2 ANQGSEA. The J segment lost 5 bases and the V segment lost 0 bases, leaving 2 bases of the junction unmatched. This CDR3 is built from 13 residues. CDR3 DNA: TGCAGCGTTGAAGATTGGACAGGGTATGGCTACACCTTC. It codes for CSVEDWTGYGYTF.

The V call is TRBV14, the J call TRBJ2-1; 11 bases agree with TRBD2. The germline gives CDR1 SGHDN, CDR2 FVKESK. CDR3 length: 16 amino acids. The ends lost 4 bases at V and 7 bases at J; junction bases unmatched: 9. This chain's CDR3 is CASSPKLAGVRNEQFF. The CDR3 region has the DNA TGTGCCAGCAGCCCAAAACTAGCGGGAGTTAGAAATGAGCAGTTCTTC. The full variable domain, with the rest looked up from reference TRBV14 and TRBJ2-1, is EAGVTQFPSHSVIEKGQTVTLRCDPISGHDNLYWYRRVMGKEIKFLLHFVKESKQDESGMPNNRFLAERTGGTYSTLKVQPAELEDSGVYFCASSPKLAGVRNEQFFGPGTRLTVL.

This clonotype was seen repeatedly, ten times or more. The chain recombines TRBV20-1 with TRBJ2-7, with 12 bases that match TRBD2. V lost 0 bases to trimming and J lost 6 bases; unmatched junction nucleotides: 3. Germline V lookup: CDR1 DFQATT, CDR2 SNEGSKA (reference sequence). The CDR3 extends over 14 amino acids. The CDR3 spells CSARDPSGRGEQYF. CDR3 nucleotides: TGCAGTGCTAGAGATCCTAGCGGGAGGGGCGAGCAGTACTTC.

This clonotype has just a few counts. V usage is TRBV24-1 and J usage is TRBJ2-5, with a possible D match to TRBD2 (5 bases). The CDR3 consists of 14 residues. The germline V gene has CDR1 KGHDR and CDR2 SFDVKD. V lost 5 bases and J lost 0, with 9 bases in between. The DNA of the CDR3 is TGTGCCACCAGTGCGGCGACTAACCAAGAGACCCAGTACTTC. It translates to CATSAATNQETQYF.

The CDR3 DNA sequence: TGTGCCTGGAGCCCCCAAGGACCACTCTACGAGCAGTACTTC. It yields the protein CAWSPQGPLYEQYF. The rearrangement joins TRBV30 to TRBJ2-7; D ambiguous. V was pared by 3 bases and J by 3 bases, with 15 bases between. The CDR3 length is 14 residues. Germline V gene data show CDR1 as GTSNPN and CDR2 as SVGIG (reference sequence). The variable domain in full, with the rest retrieved from reference TRBV30 and TRBJ2-7, is SQTIHQWPATLVQPVGSPLSLECTVEGTSNPNLYWYRQAAGRGLQLLFYSVGIGQISSEVPQNLSASRPQDRQFILSSKKLLLSDSGFYLCAWSPQGPLYEQYFGPGTRLTVT.

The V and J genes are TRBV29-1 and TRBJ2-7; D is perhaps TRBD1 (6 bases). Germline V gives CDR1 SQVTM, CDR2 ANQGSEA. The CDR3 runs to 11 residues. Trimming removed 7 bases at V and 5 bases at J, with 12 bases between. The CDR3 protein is CSGFRDNEQYF. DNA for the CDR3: TGCAGCGGATTCCGGGACAACGAGCAGTACTTC.

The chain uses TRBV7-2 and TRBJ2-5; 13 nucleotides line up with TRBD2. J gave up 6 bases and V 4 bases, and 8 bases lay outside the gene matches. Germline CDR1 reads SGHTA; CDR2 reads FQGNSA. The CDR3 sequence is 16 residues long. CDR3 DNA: TGTGCCAGCAGCTCATCCGGGACTAGCGGGACGAAGACCCAGTACTTC. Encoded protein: CASSSSGTSGTKTQYF.